This T cell receptor beta chain was found in a study of T cell changes during pregnancy in multiple sclerosis. Generated by immunoSEQ multiplex PCR, the TCRdb table keeps only in-frame clones and is missing some. The sample carries about 110,000 clones, 85% to 95% recorded once. The germline CDR1 and CDR2 sequences are GTSNPN and SVGIG (reference sequence). The germline V and J ends were trimmed by 1 base and 0 bases, with 10 bases remaining between them. This CDR3 contains 15 residues. The origin of this receptor is a female donor with multiple sclerosis, enrolled in a pregnancy study. This chain connects TRBV30 to TRBJ1-3, with D hard to call. The specimen was peripheral blood, collected after pregnancy. The CDR3 protein is CAWSAGESSGNTIYF. DNA for the CDR3: TGTGCCTGGAGTGCTGGGGAGAGCTCTGGAAACACCATATATTTT.